This T cell receptor (beta chain) was identified in a study of shared clonotypes between healthy human individuals. Overall study context: Sampling drew on donors who were two women and three men aged 18 to 49. Study observations and caveats: Generally, estimated richness proved larger in naive subsets than it did in memory subsets. Having only a few donors restricted how much genetic and exposure-history diversity was captured. Sharing across a handful of donors was seen in 4% to 6.5% of naive CD4 clonotypes.

Trimming removed 3 bases at V and 1 base at J, with 12 bases between. The CDR3 has 15 amino acids. Germline assignment: CDR1 MNHEY and CDR2 SMNVEV (reference sequence). Assay: immunoSEQ multiplex PCR; the TCRdb copy retains only in-frame clones and omits some. Of millions of clones detected, about 92% appear once; the ten largest clones hold roughly 0.13%. As concerns this clone: Its antigen is unidentified.

Sequencing used naive CD4+ T cells sorted from blood. Subset specified: CD45RA+ positively selected. This receptor was obtained from a man in his late teens or twenties in good health. V gene TRBV27 combines with J gene TRBJ1-1; tentatively, D is TRBD1 (6 bases). The CDR3 nucleotides are TGTGCCAGCAGTTTGAACAGGGAGTGGAACACTGAAGCTTTCTTT. This translates into CASSLNREWNTEAFF.